The source of this TCR beta chain is a study of T cell clonotyping in hematopoietic cell transplantation (dated by TCRdb to the early 2020s). As for the study more broadly: The study collected roughly 150 blood samples from some 33 consecutive transplant recipients and their related donors. Recruitment of patients was conducted between 2015 and early 2017, and follow-up was continued until late 2020 or death.

The immunoSEQ assay, a bias-controlled multiplex PCR with V- and J-specific primers, was used to amplify TCR beta CDR3 regions from genomic DNA. A second PCR step added a proprietary barcode and Illumina adapter sequences to the CDR3 amplicons. An Illumina MiSeq instrument was used for sequencing of the CDR3 libraries. The paper's data handling went like this. Export and quality control were performed with immunoSEQ Analyzer 3.0, and downstream analyses were performed with R Bioconductor and Immunarch. Only productive rearrangements within the normalized downsampled data set were used in the calculation of repertoire metrics. In the normalized cohort, a clonotype counted as pathologically expanded if the clonotype was larger than 5 templates. The Inverse Simpson Index served as the measure of repertoire diversity. To capture all clonotypes, CMV-specificity analyses were performed on the non-normalized data set. This is the immuneACCESS table as TCRdb keeps it, with only in-frame sequences that have V and J called. A part of the clones is gone; compared with another copy, unresolved V genes explain less than half, and the rest is unexplained. V and J calls and clone size are as listed in that table; D and trimming were resolved from the DNA. Within this sample are under 9,500 clones, with roughly 85% of them counted one time only. Roughly 32% of the sample comes from the top ten.

V sheds 2 bases and J sheds 1 base, leaving 9 bases between their ends. As encoded in the germline V gene, CDR1 is SGHDT while CDR2 is YYEEEE. Inclusive of the bounding cysteine and phenylalanine, the CDR3 is 15 residues long. Here the CDR3 DNA is all that survives: 45 bases in frame from base 1. In regard to this clone: The antigen this receptor binds is unknown. Base qualities are not provided; no much larger clone lies one nucleotide away.

In light of the paper, this sample's time point label describes: 180 days after allo-HCT. Blood samples were obtained from recipients approximately 28 days before transplant and at days 30, 100 and 180 after transplant. Nuclei Lysis Solution was used to extract genomic DNA from fresh or cryopreserved unfractionated peripheral blood mononuclear cells. Study-level results and caveats: Inverse Simpson Index values from donors and from recipients before transplant predicted broader TCR repertoire diversity after transplant. After transplant, TCR diversity in recipients dropped, and pathologically expanded clonotypes increased progressively from day 30 to day 180. Recipient repertoires showed only a small fraction of overlap with donor repertoires, and over 95% appeared de novo at the given depth. The sample size was limited, and because cells were not sorted, the contributions of CD4 and CD8 repertoires could not be separated.

The TCR sequence derives from a female patient between 30 and 39 years old who had an allogeneic stem cell transplant, so the T cells may come from the graft donor. Some clones in this sample may be carry-over from other donors' samples. The rearranged segments are TRBV5-6 and TRBJ2-2, with the D call perhaps TRBD1 or TRBD2, as 5 bases match in each case. The starting material was PBMCs, obtained 180 days after allogeneic stem cell transplant. The CDR3 region: CASSLLGENTGELFF. The DNA sequence is as follows: TGTGCCAGCAGCTTATTGGGGGAGAACACCGGGGAGCTGTTTTTT.